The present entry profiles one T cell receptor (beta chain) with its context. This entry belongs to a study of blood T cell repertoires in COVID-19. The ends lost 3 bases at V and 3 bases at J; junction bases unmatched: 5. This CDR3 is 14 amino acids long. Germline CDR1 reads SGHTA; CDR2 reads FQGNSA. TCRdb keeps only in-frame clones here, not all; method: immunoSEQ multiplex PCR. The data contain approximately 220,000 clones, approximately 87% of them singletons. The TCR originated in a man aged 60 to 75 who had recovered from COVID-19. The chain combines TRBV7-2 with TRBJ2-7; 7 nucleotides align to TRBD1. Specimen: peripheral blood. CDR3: CASSLGQQVYEQYF. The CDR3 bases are TGTGCCAGCAGCTTGGGACAGCAGGTCTACGAGCAGTACTTC.